This is a list of T cell receptor beta chains from one sample in a study of STAT3 mutations in large granular lymphocyte leukemia. The method was immunoSEQ multiplex PCR; TCRdb's version includes in-frame clones alone and lacks a portion of them. Seen here are 35,000 to 40,000 clones, around nine tenths observed once, and the top ten hold 0.35% to 0.55%. Sequencing input: PBMCs. The receptors come from a human donor with T large granular lymphocyte leukemia. Some clones in this sample may be carry-over from other donors' samples. Each CDR3 is given with its conserved first and last residue. A D gene is named only where the DNA matches it firmly. Some rows mark clone size as missing; the rest say once, few, many or name a class of expanded clone.

j_call clone_size d_call v_call cdr3_nt cdr3_aa
TRBJ1-2 NA NA TRBV7-9 TGTGCCAGCAGCGGTTACGAGGGCGCGGACTATGGCTACACCTTC CASSGYEGADYGYTF
TRBJ2-3 NA TRBD2 TRBV29-1 TGCAGCGTTGTTCCCCACGCGGGGGGTGGCACAGATACGCAGTATTTT CSVVPHAGGGTDTQYF
TRBJ2-1 NA TRBD2 TRBV5-1 TGCGCCAGCAGCTTGGGAGGACTAGGCTCCTACAATGAGCAGTTCTTC CASSLGGLGSYNEQFF
TRBJ1-1 NA NA TRBV29-1 TGCAGCGCTGGACAGTTGAACACTGAAGCTTTCTTT CSAGQLNTEAFF
TRBJ1-4 NA NA TRBV4-3 TGCGCCAGCAGCCAAGATCAAAGGTGGGGGCGAGCTAATGAAAAACTGTTTTTT CASSQDQRWGRANEKLFF
TRBJ1-1 NA NA TRBV2 TGTGCCAACGGGAACAGGCGCCTCGGGGAAGCTTTCTTT CANGNRRLGEAFF
TRBJ1-5 NA NA TRBV25-1 TGTGCCAGCAGCGGCGTGGGGGATCAGCCCCAGCATTTT CASSGVGDQPQHF
TRBJ2-1 once TRBD2 TRBV10-2 TGCGCCAGCAGTGTGGTAGCGGGGGGGCTGGGTGAGCAGTTCTTC CASSVVAGGLGEQFF
TRBJ1-2 NA NA TRBV28 TGTGCCAGCAGTTCGTATAACAGGGCAGGCTATGGCTACACCTTC CASSSYNRAGYGYTF
TRBJ1-5 NA NA TRBV19 TGTGCCAGTAGTATATTTGGGGGAGACGGCGATCAGCCCCAGCATTTT CASSIFGGDGDQPQHF
TRBJ2-3 NA TRBD2 TRBV4-2 TGTGCCAGCAGCCAAGAGTTCAGCGGGGGCTGGGATACGCAGTATTTT CASSQEFSGGWDTQYF
TRBJ2-1 few TRBD2 TRBV10-2 TGCGCCAGCAGCTTCTCTAGCGGGGGCGGTGAGCAGTTCTTC CASSFSSGGGEQFF
TRBJ2-3 NA TRBD2 TRBV29-1 TGCAGCGCCCGCGGGGGGGGCGATATAGATACGCAGTATTTT CSARGGGDIDTQYF
TRBJ1-6 NA NA TRBV10-2 TGCGCCAGCAGTGAGAGGGGGGAATCACCCCTCCACTTT CASSERGESPLHF
TRBJ2-5 NA NA TRBV10-3 TGTGCCATCGGGGAAGGCCAGCGGGAGACCCAGTACTTC CAIGEGQRETQYF
TRBJ2-5 NA TRBD1 TRBV28 TGTGCCAGCAGTTTATGGGGACAGGGGGATATTCGAGAGACCCAGTACTTC CASSLWGQGDIRETQYF
TRBJ2-7 NA NA TRBV7-2 TGTGCCAGCAGCTTCCGACTAGACTACGAGCAGTACTTC CASSFRLDYEQYF
TRBJ2-7 once TRBD1 TRBV5-1 TGCGCCAGCAGCTTACGCAGGGGGCTCGAGCAGTACTTC CASSLRRGLEQYF
TRBJ1-1 NA NA TRBV6-6 TGTGCCAGCAGTTACGGACAGTTGGGCACTGAAGCTTTCTTT CASSYGQLGTEAFF
TRBJ1-5 NA TRBD1 TRBV19 TGTGCCAGCCGGGACAGGGGGAATAGCAATCAGCCCCAGCATTTT CASRDRGNSNQPQHF
TRBJ1-2 NA NA TRBV5-1 TGCGCCAGCAGCCCTGAGGGCAGGGGAGGAGGCTACACCTTC CASSPEGRGGGYTF
TRBJ2-3 NA TRBD1 TRBV5-4 TGTGCCAGCAGCTGGTGGACAGGGGGCATGACAGATACGCAGTATTTT CASSWWTGGMTDTQYF
TRBJ2-3 NA TRBD2 TRBV7-9 TGTGCCAGCAGCTTGGGACTAGCCCTGGGCACAGATACGCAGTATTTT CASSLGLALGTDTQYF
TRBJ1-6 NA NA TRBV6-5 TGTGCCAGCAGTTACGGGGAGGAGAGTTCACCCCTCCACTTT CASSYGEESSPLHF
TRBJ2-3 NA NA TRBV28 TGTGCCAGCAGTTTAAGTGGAGATACGCAGTATTTT CASSLSGDTQYF
TRBJ1-1 NA TRBD1 TRBV5-1 TGCGCCAGCAGACGGGACAGGGCAAACACTGAAGCTTTCTTT CASRRDRANTEAFF
TRBJ2-6 NA NA TRBV30 TGTGCCTGGAGTCCTAGCTCTGGGGCCAACGTCCTGACTTTC CAWSPSSGANVLTF
TRBJ1-5 NA NA TRBV5-5 TGTGCCAGCAGCTTGGGCCTCCTACAGCGAGATCAGCCCCAGCATTTT CASSLGLLQRDQPQHF
TRBJ2-3 NA NA TRBV19 TGTGCCAGTAGTATCCTTAGCGGATCTAGCACAGATACGCAGTATTTT CASSILSGSSTDTQYF
TRBJ1-1 NA NA TRBV25-1 TGTGCCAGCAGGCAGTACTGGAACACTGAAGCTTTCTTT CASRQYWNTEAFF
TRBJ2-7 NA NA TRBV6-5 TGTGCCAGCAGAGGGGGGCGGGACGAGCAGTACTTC CASRGGRDEQYF
TRBJ2-2 NA NA TRBV6-5 TGTGCCAGCAGTTCTTCTCAGGGTCTTACCGGGGAGCTGTTTTTT CASSSSQGLTGELFF
TRBJ2-1 NA NA TRBV11-2 TGTGCCAGCAGCTTAGATCACTTTGATGAGCAGTTCTTC CASSLDHFDEQFF
TRBJ1-1 NA NA TRBV7-9 TGTGCCAGCAGCTTCGGGCAGCAGAACACTGAAGCTTTCTTT CASSFGQQNTEAFF
TRBJ1-4 NA TRBD1 TRBV30 TGTGCCTGGGGGCGAAGGACAGGAGAAGGGAAACTGTTTTTT CAWGRRTGEGKLFF
TRBJ1-5 NA NA TRBV6-5 TGTGCCGCGGGGCAGCCCAATCAGCCCCAGCATTTT CAAGQPNQPQHF
TRBJ2-5 NA TRBD2 TRBV4-1 TGCGCCAGCAGACTACTAGCGGGGGGCCGAGAGACCCAGTACTTC CASRLLAGGRETQYF
TRBJ1-4 NA TRBD1 TRBV7-4 TGTGCCAGCAGGGAAACCGGGACAGGGGCGGAAAAACTGTTTTTT CASRETGTGAEKLFF
TRBJ1-3 NA NA TRBV30 TGTGCCTGGAACGCCGGGACAACGAGCTCTGGAAACACCATATATTTT CAWNAGTTSSGNTIYF
TRBJ1-2 NA NA TRBV6-1 TGTGCCAGCAGTGAGATCCTCGGGGCAGGCTCCTATGGCTACACCTTC CASSEILGAGSYGYTF
TRBJ1-6 NA NA TRBV7-2 TGTGCCAGCAGCCCCGGCTTGGATTCACCCCTCCACTTT CASSPGLDSPLHF
TRBJ1-5 NA TRBD1 TRBV27 TGTGCCAGCAGTCCAACCAAGAGAAGGACAGGGGGCAATCAGCCCCAGCATTTT CASSPTKRRTGGNQPQHF
TRBJ2-5 NA NA TRBV20-1 TGCAGTGCCCGACCCGAGGAGACCCAGTACTTC CSARPEETQYF
TRBJ2-1 NA NA TRBV6-5 TGTGCCAGCAGCAAAATCACGCGGAATGAGCAGTTCTTC CASSKITRNEQFF
TRBJ1-2 NA NA TRBV6-5 NA CASSSGQGYGYTF
TRBJ1-1 once NA TRBV5-1 TGCGCCAGCAGCCTTGGACCTCCCGGCACTGAAGCTTTCTTT CASSLGPPGTEAFF
TRBJ2-7 NA NA TRBV5-1 TGCGCCAGCAGCTTGAGCGGCAGGGGTAACGAGCAGTACTTC CASSLSGRGNEQYF
TRBJ1-5 once TRBD1 TRBV6-5 TGTGCCAGCAAGATCAGGGGGTTTGGGGATCAGCCCCAGCATTTT CASKIRGFGDQPQHF
TRBJ2-1 once TRBD2 TRBV5-5 TGTGCCAGCAGCTTTTGGCGGGGGATTATGGCGAATGAGCAGTTCTTC CASSFWRGIMANEQFF
TRBJ2-1 NA TRBD2 TRBV7-9 TGTGCCAGCAGCTTAGCGGGGGGGTCCTTCCACAGTGAGCAGTTCTTC CASSLAGGSFHSEQFF